Listed below are T cell receptor beta chains from one sample, sequenced in a study of cytomegalovirus exposure and HLA in healthy donors. TCRdb's copy holds only in-frame clones and misses some; the assay was immunoSEQ multiplex PCR. The data contain roughly 150,000 clones, roughly 70% of them singletons. Sequencing was done on a sample of PBMCs. The receptors derive from a man in his sixties in good health and CMV-seronegative. Both conserved end residues are part of each CDR3. The D gene is left open where the match is weak. Only some rows state a clone size, as once, few, many or a class for expanded clones.

cdr3_length d_call j_call clone_size v_call cdr3_aa cdr3_nt
15 - TRBJ1-1 - TRBV5-1 CASSLGTATNTEAFF TGCGCCAGCAGCTTGGGGACAGCCACGAACACTGAAGCTTTCTTT
15 - TRBJ1-4 - TRBV2 CASSERQLSHEKLFF TGTGCCAGCAGTGAAAGACAGCTATCTCATGAAAAACTGTTTTTT
17 - TRBJ2-1 - TRBV5-4 CASSQQTLGPTYNEQFF TGTGCCAGCAGTCAGCAGACCCTAGGCCCAACCTACAATGAGCAGTTCTTC
17 TRBD2 TRBJ2-2 - TRBV5-4 CASSLAKGGSGTGELFF TGTGCCAGCAGCTTGGCCAAGGGCGGGAGCGGGACCGGGGAGCTGTTTTTT
15 TRBD2 TRBJ2-7 few TRBV4-2 CASSHGLAEDYEQYF TGTGCCAGCAGTCACGGACTAGCGGAAGACTACGAGCAGTACTTC
16 TRBD1 TRBJ1-5 - TRBV28 CASSLFSARGNQPQHF TGTGCCAGCAGTTTATTTTCGGCCAGGGGGAATCAGCCCCAGCATTTT
19 TRBD1 TRBJ1-1 few TRBV9 CASSVEGGDRLVPNTEAFF TGTGCCAGCAGCGTAGAGGGGGGGGACAGGCTCGTCCCGAACACTGAAGCTTTCTTT
17 TRBD2 TRBJ2-5 - TRBV5-4 CASSLGLAGGQIQTQYF TGTGCCAGCAGCCTAGGACTAGCGGGAGGGCAAATCCAGACCCAGTACTTC
16 TRBD1 TRBJ1-5 - TRBV19 CASGTRGQGQDQPQHF TGTGCCAGTGGAACACGGGGACAGGGGCAAGATCAGCCCCAGCATTTT
16 TRBD2 TRBJ2-1 few TRBV18 CASSPPTGGRNSEQFF TGTGCCAGCTCACCACCGACTGGCGGGAGAAACAGTGAGCAGTTCTTC
15 TRBD2 TRBJ2-5 - TRBV11-2 CASSKMRERMETQYF TGTGCCAGCAGCAAGATGCGGGAGAGGATGGAGACCCAGTACTTC
15 TRBD2 TRBJ2-2 - TRBV9 CASSVGGRNTGELFF TGTGCCAGCAGCGTGGGCGGGAGAAACACCGGGGAGCTGTTTTTT
14 - TRBJ2-7 - TRBV7-8 CASSLGHPDTEQYF TGTGCCAGCAGCTTGGGACACCCTGACACTGAGCAGTACTTC
15 TRBD1 TRBJ1-5 few TRBV10-3 CATGTGQSGNQPQHF TGTGCCACCGGGACAGGGCAGAGTGGCAATCAGCCCCAGCATTTT
14 TRBD1 TRBJ2-7 - TRBV28 CASRLQGPTYEQYF TGTGCCAGCCGCTTACAGGGGCCCACCTACGAGCAGTACTTC
15 TRBD1 TRBJ1-4 once TRBV5-1 CASSRDSSTNEKLFF TGCGCCAGCAGTCGGGACAGCTCAACTAATGAAAAACTGTTTTTT
13 - TRBJ1-5 - TRBV2 CASSDSSLGPQHF TGTGCCAGCAGTGACAGTTCCCTAGGGCCCCAGCATTTT
15 TRBD2 TRBJ2-1 few TRBV6-6 CASSPHLAGYNEQFF TGTGCCAGCAGCCCTCATCTAGCGGGATACAATGAGCAGTTCTTC
15 - TRBJ2-2 - TRBV9 CASSEYRVGSGELFF TGTGCCAGCAGCGAATACAGGGTAGGATCCGGGGAGCTGTTTTTT
13 - TRBJ1-1 - TRBV28 CASSAGRYTEAFF TGTGCCTCTAGCGCGGGGCGGTACACTGAAGCTTTCTTT
16 TRBD2 TRBJ2-3 - TRBV9 CASSPGTSVSADTQYF TGTGCCAGCAGCCCGGGGACTAGCGTATCTGCAGATACGCAGTATTTT
14 - TRBJ1-1 - TRBV9 CASSTLLSGGQAFF TGTGCCAGCAGCACTCTCCTAAGCGGGGGGCAGGCTTTCTTT
15 TRBD2 TRBJ2-7 - TRBV25-1 CASRPGTSGFYEQYF TGTGCCAGCAGACCCGGGACTAGCGGCTTCTACGAGCAGTACTTC
16 TRBD2 TRBJ2-2 few TRBV7-6 CASSLGSGSYTGELFF TGTGCCAGCAGCTTAGGGAGCGGGAGTTACACCGGGGAGCTGTTTTTT
16 - TRBJ1-3 - TRBV28 CASSTRGFGSGNTIYF TGTGCCAGCAGTACACGAGGTTTCGGGTCCGGAAACACCATATATTTT
12 - TRBJ2-2 once TRBV5-1 CASSQEGWELFF TGCGCCAGCAGCCAGGAGGGTTGGGAGCTGTTTTTT
14 - TRBJ1-1 - TRBV5-1 CASSPGHRNTEAFF TGCGCCAGCAGCCCGGGACACCGGAACACTGAAGCTTTCTTT
16 TRBD1 TRBJ1-4 few TRBV6-6 CASSYDDRGWDEKLFF TGTGCCAGCAGTTACGATGACAGGGGGTGGGATGAAAAACTGTTTTTT
17 TRBD1 TRBJ2-1 - TRBV15 CATSRDPPGQGFNEQFF TGTGCCACCAGCAGAGATCCCCCGGGACAGGGGTTCAATGAGCAGTTCTTC
14 - TRBJ2-7 - TRBV5-1 CASSLTGNSYEQYF TGCGCCAGCAGCTTGACAGGGAACTCCTACGAGCAGTACTTC
16 TRBD1 TRBJ2-7 - TRBV7-6 CASSPRAGQGFYEQYF TGTGCCAGCAGTCCCCGGGCGGGACAGGGGTTCTACGAGCAGTACTTC
15 TRBD1 TRBJ1-2 few TRBV5-4 CASSLPRTGYYGYTF TGTGCCAGCAGCTTACCTCGGACAGGGTATTATGGCTACACCTTC
15 TRBD1 TRBJ2-1 - TRBV6-6 CASSPGTGGYNEQFF TGTGCCAGCAGTCCCGGGACAGGGGGATACAATGAGCAGTTCTTC
17 - TRBJ2-7 - TRBV5-1 CASRGWDSGSSGYEQYF TGCGCCAGCAGAGGTTGGGACAGCGGGAGTTCAGGCTACGAGCAGTACTTC
15 TRBD2 TRBJ2-5 - TRBV6-6 CASSRPTSGQETQYF TGTGCCAGCAGCCGCCCCACTAGCGGCCAAGAGACCCAGTACTTC
15 - TRBJ2-7 once TRBV27 CASSLKGEKRNEQYF TGTGCCAGCAGTTTAAAGGGGGAGAAGAGGAACGAGCAGTACTTC
14 - TRBJ1-4 - TRBV25-1 CASSEGDAGEKLFF TGTGCCAGCAGTGAAGGGGATGCGGGTGAAAAACTGTTTTTT
13 TRBD1 TRBJ1-3 few TRBV30 CAWRLTGGPTIYF TGTGCCTGGAGACTTACAGGGGGCCCGACCATATATTTT
19 - TRBJ1-1 once TRBV9 CASSVAPAGRGRGNTEAFF TGTGCCAGCAGCGTAGCCCCGGCCGGCAGGGGCAGGGGGAACACTGAAGCTTTCTTT
13 TRBD1 TRBJ1-2 - TRBV5-1 CASSRTGVYGYTF TGCGCCAGCAGCAGGACAGGGGTCTATGGCTACACCTTC
13 - TRBJ1-4 - TRBV2 CASRAPGEEKLFF TGTGCCAGCAGGGCCCCAGGGGAAGAAAAACTGTTTTTT
11 - TRBJ2-7 - TRBV5-1 CASSFSNEQYF TGCGCCAGCAGCTTTTCCAACGAGCAGTACTTC
14 TRBD2 TRBJ2-3 - TRBV7-3 CASSLSGRGDTQYF TGTGCCAGCAGCTTAAGCGGGAGGGGAGATACGCAGTATTTT
20 TRBD2 TRBJ2-3 - TRBV9 CASSSPRTSGRWEGTDTQYF TGTGCCAGCAGCTCCCCAAGGACTAGCGGGAGATGGGAGGGCACAGATACGCAGTATTTT
15 - TRBJ2-1 - TRBV19 CASSGDFLTYNEQFF TGTGCCAGTAGTGGGGACTTCCTTACCTACAATGAGCAGTTCTTC
14 - TRBJ1-3 - TRBV27 CASSLGQSGNTIYF TGTGCCAGCAGTTTGGGGCAGAGTGGAAACACCATATATTTT
19 TRBD1 TRBJ2-1 - TRBV28 CASSLLSGGEDLLPDEQFF TGTGCCAGCAGTTTACTCTCAGGGGGCGAAGACCTCCTCCCGGATGAGCAGTTCTTC